Listed here are 20 T cell receptor beta chains from one sample, sequenced in a study of blood T cell repertoires in COVID-19. Clones were read by immunoSEQ multiplex PCR, and TCRdb kept only the in-frame ones, dropping some. In the table there are hundreds of thousands of clones, roughly 90% of which are singletons. Sequencing used peripheral blood. All receptors come from a woman aged 70-85 years with COVID-19, enrolled during active disease.

The chain uses TRBV7-2 and TRBJ2-7; D is uncertain. Germline V gene lookup returns CDR1 SGHTA and CDR2 FQGNSA. The ends were cut back, 4 bases at V and 1 base at J, with 14 bases in the middle. This CDR3 spans 15 amino acids. The CDR3 here is CASSSRSGPSYEQYF. The CDR3 DNA follows: TGTGCCAGCAGCTCGAGATCTGGTCCTTCCTACGAGCAGTACTTC.

The rearrangement links TRBV24-1 to TRBJ1-1, with D perhaps TRBD1 (6 bases). The CDR3 totals 13 residues. Trimming took 3 bases from V and 7 from J, leaving 11 bases between them. Germline values: CDR1 KGHDR, CDR2 SFDVKD. The CDR3 here is CATSDGGGREAFF. CDR3 DNA: TGTGCCACCAGTGATGGGGGCGGGCGTGAAGCTTTCTTT.

V is TRBV29-1 and J is TRBJ2-2, with 9 nucleotides matching TRBD2. CDR3 size: 18 residues. In germline, CDR1 is SQVTM, CDR2 ANQGSEA. Germline trimming cut 4 bases from V and 0 bases from J; bases unmatched to any gene: 12. The CDR3 region has the DNA TGCAGCGTTGGGTTACTAGCGGGTTCTACTTCGAACACCGGGGAGCTGTTTTTT. Translation: CSVGLLAGSTSNTGELFF.

The chain is built from TRBV9 and TRBJ1-2, with 7 bases that match TRBD1. V lost 6 bases to trimming and J lost 7 bases; unmatched junction nucleotides: 3. Germline V gene sequence: CDR1 SGDLS, CDR2 YYNGEE. This CDR3 is 11 amino acids long. The chain's CDR3 is CASTGGGGYTF. The CDR3 nucleotides read TGTGCCAGCACAGGGGGAGGTGGCTACACCTTC.

This clone was observed a single time. The CDR3 region has the DNA TGTGCCAGTAGTATAGAGGCTAGCCAAGAGACCCAGTACTTC. This codes for CASSIEASQETQYF. The chain has TRBV19 and TRBJ2-5; D gene uncertain. Germline V gene data show CDR1 as LNHDA and CDR2 as SQIVND (reference sequence). Trimming removed 0 bases at V and 1 base at J, with 6 bases between. The CDR3 has 14 residues.

The chain recombines TRBV3-1 (or the pseudogene TRBV3-2) with TRBJ2-7, with TRBD1 identical over 8 bases. With V trimmed by 3 bases and J by 2 bases, 9 bases remained unmatched. In germline, CDR1 is LGHDT, CDR2 YNNKEL (reference sequence). CDR3 length: 16 amino acids. CDR3 in DNA: TGTGCCAGCAGCCATGTCGTAGGGACAGGCGCCTACGAGCAGTACTTC. Its translation: CASSHVVGTGAYEQYF.

V gene TRBV7-2 combines with J gene TRBJ1-3; no reliable D call. Germline CDR1 and CDR2: SGHTA and FQGNSA. CDR3 size: 14 residues. V was cut by 5 bases and J by 1 base, with 9 bases left in between. CDR3 in DNA: TGTGCCAGCAGCCAGAGGTATTCTGGAAACACCATATATTTT. Its translation is CASSQRYSGNTIYF.

The rearrangement uses TRBV4-3 and TRBJ1-2, with 7 bases that match TRBD1. The CDR3 consists of 15 residues. Trimming removed 0 bases from V and 5 bases from J; junction bases left unmatched: 6. CDR1 and CDR2 (germline): LGHNA, YSLEER. For the CDR3, the DNA is TGCGCCAGCAGCCAAGATCGGGCAGGGGGATATGGCTACACCTTC. The encoded protein is CASSQDRAGGYGYTF.

This chain connects TRBV29-1 to TRBJ2-5, with D perhaps matching TRBD2 (7 bases). The germline gives CDR1 SQVTM, CDR2 ANQGSEA. V was cut by 8 bases and J by 4 bases, with 14 bases left in between. There are 12 residues in the CDR3. The chain's CDR3 is CSCGGVGETQYF. Written as DNA, the CDR3 is TGCAGCTGCGGGGGCGTAGGAGAGACCCAGTACTTC.

The J gene is TRBJ1-2, the V gene TRBV5-6; 8 nucleotides line up with TRBD1. V lost 3 bases to trimming and J lost 8 bases; unmatched junction nucleotides: 6. From germline, CDR1 is SGHDT and CDR2 YYEEEE. The CDR3 covers 13 residues. The CDR3 sequence: CASSWGQASGYTF. DNA of the CDR3: TGTGCCAGCAGCTGGGGACAGGCAAGCGGCTACACCTTC.

This clone was counted a single time. This chain joins TRBV2 and TRBJ1-2; no clear D. The V end lost 3 bases, the J end lost 13 bases, and 12 bases lay between the germline ends. CDR1 is SNHLY, CDR2 FYNNEI, per germline. The CDR3 is 11 amino acids. In nucleotides, the CDR3 is TGTGCCAGCAGTGACTCCCAGGCTTCCACCTTC. Translated: CASSDSQASTF.

The chain uses TRBV30 and TRBJ1-3; the match to TRBD1 covers 7 bases. V dropped 5 bases and J dropped 0; count of bases not matched to a gene: 4. The CDR3 has 14 amino acids. Germline V lookup: CDR1 GTSNPN, CDR2 SVGIG (reference sequence). CDR3 DNA sequence: TGTGCCTGGGGCTACAGGGGCTCTGGAAACACCATATATTTT. It is translated as CAWGYRGSGNTIYF.

This clone has more than one count but fewer than ten. The V and J genes are TRBV9 and TRBJ2-3; D perhaps matches TRBD1 (5 bases). With 4 bases removed from V and 2 bases from J, the gap between germline ends came to 23 bases. The germline gives CDR1 SGDLS, CDR2 YYNGEE. The CDR3 extends over 18 amino acids. The CDR3 DNA sequence: TGTGCCAGCAGCCCAACAGACGGATCCCATGGGGCCACAGATACGCAGTATTTT. Its protein product is CASSPTDGSHGATDTQYF.

The chain recombines TRBV7-2 with TRBJ1-4; D call uncertain. Trimming removed 0 bases from V and 3 bases from J, with 11 bases in between. From germline, CDR1 is SGHTA and CDR2 FQGNSA. This CDR3 contains 16 residues. The CDR3 spells CASSLARGTSNEKLFF. CDR3 in DNA: TGTGCCAGCAGCTTAGCGAGAGGAACGTCTAATGAAAAACTGTTTTTT.

The V and J genes are TRBV30 and TRBJ2-3; D gene uncertain. CDR3 size: 11 residues. Trimming pared 3 bases from V and 2 bases from J, leaving 3 bases between. From germline, CDR1 is GTSNPN and CDR2 SVGIG (reference sequence). The CDR3 DNA reads as TGTGCCTGGAGCGTCACAGATACGCAGTATTTT. Translated, it gives CAWSVTDTQYF. The full variable domain, completed using reference TRBV30 and TRBJ2-3, is SQTIHQWPATLVQPVGSPLSLECTVEGTSNPNLYWYRQAAGRGLQLLFYSVGIGQISSEVPQNLSASRPQDRQFILSSKKLLLSDSGFYLCAWSVTDTQYFGPGTRLTVL.

The chain uses TRBV27 and TRBJ1-1, with 7 positions matching TRBD1. The CDR3 is 14 residues long. V shed 5 bases, J shed 7 bases, and the junction held 10 bases outside the gene matches. The V gene's germline CDR1 is MNHEY and CDR2 SMNVEV (reference sequence). CDR3 amino acids: CASSPYGQVGEAFF. The CDR3 DNA follows: TGTGCCAGCAGTCCATACGGACAGGTCGGTGAAGCTTTCTTT.

The rearrangement joins TRBV4-1 to TRBJ2-7; no reliable D call. The CDR3 length is 15 residues. The ends were cut back, 0 bases at V and 0 bases at J, with 9 bases in the middle. The V gene's germline CDR1 is MGHRA and CDR2 YSYEKL. The CDR3 sequence is CASSQEASSSYEQYF. The CDR3 DNA reads as TGCGCCAGCAGCCAAGAGGCCAGTTCCTCCTACGAGCAGTACTTC.

The chain recombines TRBV6-5 with TRBJ2-7; unclear D gene. V was shortened by 2 bases and J by 1 base, with 9 bases between the two germline ends. The CDR3 spans 14 residues. CDR1 and CDR2 from the germline V gene are MNHEY and SVGAGI. Here the CDR3 reads CASSYRHQSYEQYF. The DNA for the CDR3 is TGTGCCAGCAGTTACAGACACCAGTCCTACGAGCAGTACTTC.

The rearrangement joins TRBV6-5 to TRBJ2-7, with TRBD1 matching over 7 bases. The CDR3 is made up of 15 amino acids. CDR1 is MNHEY and CDR2 is SVGAGI in the germline V gene. Trimming cost V 5 bases and J 2 bases; bases outside gene matches: 9. The CDR3 nucleotides read TGTGCCAGCAGTCCCCCATCGACAGGGACCTACGAGCAGTACTTC. Protein product: CASSPPSTGTYEQYF.

This rearrangement joins TRBV5-1 to TRBJ2-7; no definite D call. The V end was cut by 5 bases, the J end by 5 bases, with 11 bases between. The CDR3 runs to 12 residues. Germline values: CDR1 SGHRS, CDR2 YFSETQ. The CDR3 protein is CASRPLTNEQYF. The CDR3 DNA follows: TGCGCCAGCAGGCCCCTTACAAACGAGCAGTACTTC. Based on the CDR3 plus reference TRBV5-1 and TRBJ2-7, the full variable domain is KAGVTQTPRYLIKTRGQQVTLSCSPISGHRSVSWYQQTPGQGLQFLFEYFSETQRNKGNFPGRFSGRQFSNSRSEMNVSTLELGDSALYLCASRPLTNEQYFGPGTRLTVT.